The entry that follows covers one TCR beta chain sequence. No cognate antigen has been identified for it. No qualities accompany the bases; no much larger clone lies one base away. A distance of 9 bases separates the germline ends of V and J, which lose 0 bases and 0 bases respectively. The CDR1 and CDR2 encoded by the germline V gene are SGDLS and YYNGEE. Inclusive of the bounding cysteine and phenylalanine, the CDR3 is 16 residues long. The DNA shown is the 48-base CDR3, in frame from base 1. What this sample's time point label stands for: peripheral blood before pembrolizumab. For each enrolled patient, mismatch repair deficiency was established using either polymerase chain reaction or immunohistochemistry. TCR sequencing was performed for a few patients who responded to pembrolizumab therapy. Pembrolizumab PD-1 blockade was prospectively tested in advanced mismatch repair-deficient cancers, regardless of tissue of origin, in the phase II trial. Serial peripheral blood T cell samples were collected before and at multiple times after starting PD-1 blockade. Blood sampling times were expressed in weeks after the first pembrolizumab dose.

Libraries were built with the immunoSEQ multiplex PCR assay. This is the immuneACCESS table as TCRdb keeps it, with only in-frame sequences that have V and J called. A part of the clones is gone; compared with another copy, unresolved V genes explain less than half, and the rest is unexplained. A total of 20,000 to 30,000 clones appear in this sample, around 84% of them only once. Together, the top ten hold under 3.5% of the sample. This specimen belongs to a study of PD-1 blockade in mismatch repair-deficient tumors (dated by TCRdb to 2017 to 2019). As for the study more broadly: Between late 2013 and 2016, the trial enrolled about 93 consecutive patients with about twelve mismatch repair-deficient cancer types, every one of whom had been previously treated and was progressing. Deep sequencing of TCR CDR3 regions was used to track tumor-associated T cell clones in peripheral blood of patients responding to PD-1 blockade. Paper-wide results and their limitations: Rapid expansion after pembrolizumab followed by contraction, generally before radiologic responses, was shown by tumor-resident clones, which were often undetectable in blood before treatment.

This sample comprised PBMCs, obtained before pembrolizumab treatment. Rearrangement joined TRBV9 to TRBJ1-4, with the D gene not confidently named. This TCR was recovered from an adult with mismatch repair-deficient cancer. The CDR3 protein sequence reads: CASSVGIHSTNEKLFF. Read as DNA, the sequence is TGTGCCAGCAGCGTAGGTATTCACTCAACTAATGAAAAACTGTTTTTT.